The 26 T cell receptor beta chains below were found in one sample sequenced in a study of PD-L1 blockade in urothelial cancer. Described time point: pretreatment peripheral blood. Profiled with immunoSEQ multiplex PCR; TCRdb holds only in-frame clones, not every one. The repertoire has 50,000 or so clones, around 84% of them found once; the top ten carry about 3%. The sequences come from PBMCs, collected around atezolizumab (anti-PD-L1) treatment. The receptors shown here come from a man aged 70-80 years with urothelial cancer.

This chain connects TRBV7-9 to TRBJ1-4, with 8 nucleotides matching TRBD1. Looked up from germline, CDR1 is SEHNR and CDR2 is FQNEAQ (reference sequence). V trimming: 6 bases; J trimming: 7 bases; junction bases outside the gene matches: 16. This CDR3 has 17 amino acids. The CDR3, as DNA: TGTGCCAGCAGACCCGATATCCGGACAGGGAAGGCTGAAAAACTGTTTTTT. It is translated as CASRPDIRTGKAEKLFF.

The CDR3 DNA is TGTGCCACCAGCAGGGAGGGACCACATACGCAGTATTTT. Amino acids: CATSREGPHTQYF. The chain links TRBV15 to TRBJ2-3; weak D call: TRBD2 (6 bases). The CDR3 runs 13 residues. CDR1 and CDR2 from the germline V gene are LNHNV and YYDKDF (reference sequence). Trimming left V 3 bases short and J 7 bases short, with 11 bases between.

Here the CDR3 DNA reads TGTGCCAGCAGCCCAAGAGAGAACACTGAAGCTTTCTTT. It yields the protein CASSPRENTEAFF. The chain uses TRBV7-6 and TRBJ1-1; D ambiguous. With 5 bases removed from V and 1 base from J, the gap between germline ends came to 8 bases. This CDR3 contains 13 residues. CDR1 and CDR2 from the germline V gene are SGHVS and FNYEAQ.

The gene calls are TRBV5-6 and TRBJ1-1, with 9 bases fitting TRBD1. This CDR3 is 16 amino acids long. The V gene's germline CDR1 is SGHDT and CDR2 YYEEEE. With V trimmed by 4 bases and J by 5 bases, 12 bases remained unmatched. The CDR3 loop is CASSLIGTGRRTEAFF. In nucleotides, the CDR3 is TGTGCCAGCAGCCTCATAGGGACAGGGAGGAGGACTGAAGCTTTCTTT.

V and J are TRBV4-3 and TRBJ2-1; weak D call: TRBD1 (5 bases). The CDR3 covers 16 residues. Germline V lookup: CDR1 LGHNA, CDR2 YSLEER. V was cut by 4 bases and J by 4 bases, with 17 bases left in between. CDR3 coding DNA: TGCGCCAGCAGCCTAGCAGGGCAGGCTGGATACAATGAGCAGTTCTTC. Translation: CASSLAGQAGYNEQFF.

The gene calls are TRBV4-1 and TRBJ2-7; 11 bases are shared with TRBD2. The CDR3 sequence is 18 residues long. V lost 1 base and J lost 4; bases outside the gene matches: 12. Per the germline V gene, CDR1 is MGHRA and CDR2 is YSYEKL. The CDR3 loop is CASSQGGSSSGRTYEQYF. In DNA, the CDR3 is TGCGCCAGCAGCCAAGGGGGCTCCTCTAGCGGGAGGACATACGAGCAGTACTTC.

This clone appeared once. This chain's CDR3 is CASSPGQPAYEQYF. The CDR3 DNA reads TGTGCCAGCTCTCCGGGACAACCAGCCTACGAGCAGTACTTC. The chain joins TRBV7-2 to TRBJ2-7; possible D gene TRBD1, 6 bases. The CDR3 has 14 amino acids. Germline CDR1 and CDR2: SGHTA and FQGNSA. V lost 8 bases and J 2 bases, leaving 16 bases between the germline ends.

The chain is built from TRBV7-7 and TRBJ2-7; 10 nucleotides align to TRBD1. The CDR3 consists of 15 residues. The junction had 6 bases not matched to a gene; V was cut back by 5 bases and J by 2 bases. Looked up from germline, CDR1 is SSHAT and CDR2 is FNYEAQ (reference sequence). CDR3 sequence reads: CASSVRQGATYEQYF. Written as DNA, the CDR3 is TGTGCCAGCAGCGTCAGACAGGGGGCCACCTACGAGCAGTACTTC.

There are many counts of this clone. The V gene is TRBV5-1, the J gene TRBJ2-1; the D is unclear. V lost 0 bases and J 7 bases, leaving 11 bases between the germline ends. This CDR3 has 14 amino acids. Germline values: CDR1 SGHRS, CDR2 YFSETQ. The CDR3, as DNA: TGCGCCAGCAGCTTGGGTACTTCCCGGAATGAGCAGTTCTTC. Translated: CASSLGTSRNEQFF. The full variable domain, rest sourced from reference TRBV5-1 and TRBJ2-1, is KAGVTQTPRYLIKTRGQQVTLSCSPISGHRSVSWYQQTPGQGLQFLFEYFSETQRNKGNFPGRFSGRQFSNSRSEMNVSTLELGDSALYLCASSLGTSRNEQFFGPGTRLTVL.

The rearrangement uses TRBV28 and TRBJ2-7; TRBD2 matches 13 bases. The germline V gene encodes CDR1 MDHEN and CDR2 SYDVKM. The V segment lost 6 bases and the J segment 4 bases; nucleotides outside the gene matches: 12. The CDR3 loop spans 17 amino acids. CDR3 DNA sequence: TGTGCCAGCAGATTGGGGGTACGGACTAGCGGGAGATACGAGCAGTACTTC. This sequence encodes CASRLGVRTSGRYEQYF.

This rearrangement joins TRBV7-3 to TRBJ2-2, with 7 bases fitting TRBD1. The germline V gene encodes CDR1 SGHTA and CDR2 FQGTGA. V lost 0 bases and J lost 5; bases outside the gene matches: 9. The CDR3 contains 17 residues. The DNA of the CDR3 is TGTGCCAGCAGCTTAACGCGTGACAGGGTTCCGACCGGGGAGCTGTTTTTT. Its translation: CASSLTRDRVPTGELFF.

V gene TRBV5-1 combines with J gene TRBJ2-7; D may be TRBD2 (5 bases). V was clipped by 0 bases and J by 0 bases, with 10 bases between them. Germline CDR1 reads SGHRS; CDR2 reads YFSETQ. This CDR3 region has 15 residues. This CDR3 is CASSLDPGSSYEQYF. The DNA of the CDR3 is TGCGCCAGCAGCTTGGATCCGGGGTCCTCCTACGAGCAGTACTTC.

The chain has TRBV15 and TRBJ1-5, with D unclear. CDR3 length: 13 residues. From germline, CDR1 is LNHNV and CDR2 YYDKDF (reference sequence). Trimming shortened V by 3 bases and J by 5 bases, and 8 bases separated the two germline ends. The CDR3 reads CATSRNRDQPQHF. The DNA for the CDR3 is TGTGCCACCAGCAGGAATCGGGATCAGCCCCAGCATTTT.

The V gene is TRBV7-8, the J gene TRBJ1-4, with D possibly matching TRBD1 (5 bases). CDR3 size: 16 residues. V was cut by 6 bases and J by 5 bases, with 19 bases left in between. From germline, CDR1 is SGHVS and CDR2 FQNEAQ. The CDR3 coding sequence is TGTGCCAGCAGGATGAGAGCGGGGCAGATAAATGAAAAACTGTTTTTT. It translates to CASRMRAGQINEKLFF.

The chain recombines TRBV4-3 with TRBJ2-5; D ambiguous. V lost 0 bases and J 2 bases, leaving 10 bases between the germline ends. This CDR3 is built from 15 residues. CDR1 and CDR2 (germline): LGHNA, YSLEER. In DNA form, the CDR3 reads TGCGCCAGCAGCCAAGACCGGGTCGCACAAGAGACCCAGTACTTC. Encoded protein: CASSQDRVAQETQYF.

The chain carries TRBV21-1 and TRBJ1-2; TRBD1 reflects the table's D call only, with no check against the DNA. TRBV21-1 is a listed pseudogene. This CDR3 contains 15 residues. The CDR3: CASSKRQTGGRGYTF. As DNA, the CDR3 is TGTGCCAGCAGCAAAAGGCAGACAGGGGGCAGGGGCTACACCTTC.

V gene TRBV11-2 combines with J gene TRBJ2-3; TRBD2 aligns across 9 bases. This CDR3 has 16 residues. The trim removed 3 bases at V and 4 bases at J, leaving 8 bases unmatched. Germline CDR1 is SGHAT and CDR2 is FQNNGV. Written as DNA, the CDR3 is TGTGCCAGCAGCTTCAAGGGAGCGGGAGGTCCAGATACGCAGTATTTT. Its translation is CASSFKGAGGPDTQYF. Full variable domain (missing parts from reference TRBV11-2 and TRBJ2-3): EAGVAQSPRYKIIEKRQSVAFWCNPISGHATLYWYQQILGQGPKLLIQFQNNGVVDDSQLPKDRFSAERLKGVDSTLKIQPAKLEDSAVYLCASSFKGAGGPDTQYFGPGTRLTVL.

The J gene is TRBJ1-1, the V gene TRBV6-5; no definite D call. This CDR3 has 13 residues. Germline CDR1 MNHEY, CDR2 SVGAGI. The V end was cut by 4 bases, the J end by 11 bases, with 17 bases between. The CDR3 is CASSLSRAPGAFF. The CDR3 DNA follows: TGTGCCAGCAGTTTGAGTAGGGCGCCGGGGGCTTTCTTT.

In its sample, this clone is medium-sized. The gene calls are TRBV5-1 and TRBJ1-1, with D hard to call. CDR1 is SGHRS, CDR2 YFSETQ, per germline. V lost 1 base and J lost 7, with 8 bases in between. The CDR3 loop spans 12 amino acids. The CDR3 region is CASSLYLGEAFF. CDR3 sequence (DNA): TGCGCCAGCAGCTTGTATCTCGGTGAAGCTTTCTTT.

This clone was recorded only once. The V gene is TRBV7-2, the J gene TRBJ1-2; 11 positions match TRBD1. Germline CDR1 SGHTA, CDR2 FQGNSA. The CDR3 is 16 amino acids. With V trimmed by 3 bases and J by 8 bases, 11 bases remained unmatched. The CDR3: CASSFRRGQGAFGYTF. The CDR3 nucleotides are TGTGCCAGCAGCTTTAGGCGAGGACAGGGGGCGTTCGGCTACACCTTC.

The chain employs TRBV6-5 and TRBJ2-2; 9 bases are a match to TRBD1. This CDR3 is 15 amino acids long. Germline lookup yields CDR1 MNHEY and CDR2 SVGAGI. V lost 5 bases and J lost 6; bases outside the gene matches: 7. DNA for the CDR3: TGTGCCAGCAGTATCGGACAGGGGTTCGCCGGGGAGCTGTTTTTT. It codes for CASSIGQGFAGELFF.

J is TRBJ2-2 and V is TRBV5-1, with 9 nucleotides matching TRBD1. Germline trimming cut 0 bases from V and 2 bases from J; bases unmatched to any gene: 2. Looked up from germline, CDR1 is SGHRS and CDR2 is YFSETQ. This CDR3 comprises 16 residues. In nucleotides, the CDR3 is TGCGCCAGCAGCTTGGGGGACAGGGTAAACACCGGGGAGCTGTTTTTT. Translating it yields CASSLGDRVNTGELFF.

The rearrangement uses TRBV4-3 and TRBJ2-1; 9 bases are shared with TRBD1. The CDR3 sequence is 13 residues long. V trimming: 2 bases; J trimming: 15 bases; junction bases outside the gene matches: 8. CDR1 LGHNA and CDR2 YSLEER come from the germline V gene. The CDR3 spells CASSQKRGQGMFF. The CDR3 DNA reads as TGCGCCAGCAGCCAAAAGAGGGGACAGGGAATGTTCTTC.

This chain links TRBV4-3 with TRBJ1-3, with TRBD1 identical over 8 bases. Germline values: CDR1 LGHNA, CDR2 YSLEER. The J segment lost 0 bases and the V segment lost 4 bases, leaving 14 bases of the junction unmatched. This CDR3 has 19 residues. In DNA form, the CDR3 reads TGCGCCAGCAGCCGAACTCAGGGGGCAGGGTCCAACTCTGGAAACACCATATATTTT. Its protein product is CASSRTQGAGSNSGNTIYF.

The chain carries TRBV7-2 and TRBJ2-1; 10 nucleotides align to TRBD1. V lost 5 bases and J lost 2; bases outside the gene matches: 3. CDR1 SGHTA and CDR2 FQGNSA come from the germline V gene. The CDR3 extends over 15 amino acids. In DNA, the CDR3 is TGTGCCAGCAGCCGGGGACAGGGGCCCTACAATGAGCAGTTCTTC. It encodes CASSRGQGPYNEQFF.

The chain employs TRBV11-2 and TRBJ2-3; a possible D gene is TRBD1 (5 bases). The CDR3 runs 14 residues. Between the trimmed V and J ends, which lost 2 bases and 3 bases, there was a span of 9 bases. Germline values: CDR1 SGHAT, CDR2 FQNNGV. CDR3 DNA sequence: TGTGCCAGCAGCTTATCAGGGTTGACAGATACGCAGTATTTT. Translation: CASSLSGLTDTQYF.